This note documents a single T cell receptor (beta chain) sequence. Its cognate antigen is unknown. Both 60 Vbeta primers and 13 Jbeta primers went into the PCR. Sequencing was performed with immunoSEQ multiplex PCR; in TCRdb, only in-frame clones are kept and a portion is missing. There are 200,000 to 250,000 clones in the sample; over 75% occur only once, and approximately 0.22% lies in the top ten. The CDR3 length is 14 residues. J lost 3 bases, V lost 9 bases, and 9 bases had no gene match. Germline CDR1 MNHEY, CDR2 SVGAGI. These data come from a study of cytomegalovirus exposure and HLA in healthy donors. The study, taken as a whole, reports: Analysis was carried out at a later point, and it linked a missense DCLRE1C variant to TCR beta V- and J-gene trimming. For cytomegalovirus status, the classifier reportedly gave diagnoses with high specificity and sensitivity. In an earlier analysis, in about 530 donors, most V segments appeared productive either ~87% or ~30% of the time.

The TCR sequence derives from a girl aged 2-9 years in good health and CMV-seronegative. The source material was PBMCs. The gene calls are TRBV6-5 and TRBJ2-7, with TRBD2 matching 9 bases. The CDR3 DNA reads TGTGCCAGTCGTATAAAGCGGGAGGTCTACGAGCAGTACTTC. This gives the protein CASRIKREVYEQYF.